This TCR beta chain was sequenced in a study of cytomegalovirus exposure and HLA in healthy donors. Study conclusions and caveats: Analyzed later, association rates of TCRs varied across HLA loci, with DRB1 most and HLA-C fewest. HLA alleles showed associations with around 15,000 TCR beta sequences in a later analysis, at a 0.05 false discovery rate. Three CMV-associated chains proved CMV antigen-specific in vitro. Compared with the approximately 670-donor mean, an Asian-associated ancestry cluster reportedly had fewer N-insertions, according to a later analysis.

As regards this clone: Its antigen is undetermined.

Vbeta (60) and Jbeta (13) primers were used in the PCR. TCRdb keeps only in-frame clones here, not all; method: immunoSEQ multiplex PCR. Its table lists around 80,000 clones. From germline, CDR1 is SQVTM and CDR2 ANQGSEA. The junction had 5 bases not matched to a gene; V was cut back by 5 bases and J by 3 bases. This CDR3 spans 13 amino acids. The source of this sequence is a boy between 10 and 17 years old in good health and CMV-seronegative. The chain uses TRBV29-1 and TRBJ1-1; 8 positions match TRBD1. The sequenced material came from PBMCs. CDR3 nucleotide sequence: TGCAGCGTTAGCGGACAGGGTTACACTGAAGCTTTCTTT. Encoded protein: CSVSGQGYTEAFF.